These T cell receptor beta chains were read from a single sample in a study of blood T cell repertoires in COVID-19. The protocol was immunoSEQ multiplex PCR, while the TCRdb copy is restricted to in-frame clones and leaves out a portion. The table includes some 490,000 clones, 80% to 90% detected once. What was sequenced was peripheral blood. The receptor set was obtained from a human donor in a cohort sampled during active COVID-19. Both conserved end residues are trimmed from each CDR3.

>TRBJ1-1|12|TRBV18
ASSPATVNTEAF
>TRBJ1-1|13|TRBV5-1
ASSLNGNKNTEAF
>TRBJ1-2|14|TRBV5-1
ASSLELTGDAYGYT
>TRBJ1-5|14|TRBV5-6
ASSPRGERRNQPQH
>TRBJ1-1|13|TRBV2
ASSPQGGIVTEAF
>TRBJ1-4|15|TRBV4-1
ASSQILRQATNEKLF
>TRBJ1-4|13|TRBV6-1
ASSDLGAAGEKLF
>TRBJ1-6|12|TRBV7-8
ASSLASGNSPLH
>TRBJ1-2|13|TRBV28
ASRKPTAGYYGYT
>TRBJ2-1|12|TRBV27
ASSLSTFYNEQF
>TRBJ2-1|9|TRBV4-2
ASSQDQRQF
>TRBJ2-5|16|TRBV4-1
ASSQLGLSGTSWETQY
>TRBJ2-1|14|TRBV14
ASSSRLAGVKGEQF
>TRBJ2-2|11|TRBV30
ASFTGDTGELF
>TRBJ1-2|11|TRBV28
ASSEITDYGYT
>TRBJ1-1|13|TRBV28
ASSPTGSRDTEAF
>TRBJ2-7|12|TRBV2
ASATGTGSYEQY
>TRBJ1-1|13|TRBV7-9
ASRNGQLEGTEAF
>TRBJ2-6|16|TRBV6-6
ASSLRRGASSGANVLT
>TRBJ1-1|11|TRBV4-3
ASSSDRTTEAF
>TRBJ2-7|14|TRBV5-1
ASSSSSGTGFVEQY
>TRBJ1-6|15|TRBV5-5
ASSMGRGASYNSPLH
>TRBJ1-2|14|TRBV3-1/TRBV3-2
ASSQERDRGLYGYT
>TRBJ1-3|13|TRBV18
ASSPGSTRGNTIY
>TRBJ1-2|15|TRBV28
ASSSGWGLTLGGGYT
>TRBJ1-2|11|TRBV19
ASSPRSLYGYT
>TRBJ2-1|16|TRBV7-3
ASSLLAGGLISYNEQF
>TRBJ2-7|11|TRBV7-2
ASSLGRGNEQY
>TRBJ1-1|12|TRBV5-1
ASSLEGGITEAF
>TRBJ1-5|14|TRBV7-2
ASSFASFGGNQPQH
>TRBJ2-7|16|TRBV5-1
ASRSFRGGTSGTYEQY
>TRBJ2-3|11|TRBV14
ASSQVGVDTQY
>TRBJ2-1|12|TRBV6-6
ASGGTGLRHEQF
>TRBJ2-3|10|TRBV9
AISSPTDTQY
>TRBJ2-3|10|TRBV7-3
ASSFQTDTQY
>TRBJ2-6|13|TRBV7-3
ASSWFATGANVLT